This T cell receptor (beta chain) is from a study of cytomegalovirus exposure and HLA in healthy donors. PCR was performed using 60 Vbeta and 13 Jbeta primers. The protocol was immunoSEQ multiplex PCR, while the TCRdb copy is restricted to in-frame clones and leaves out a portion. The data show roughly 150,000 clones, approximately 78% seen once. This CDR3 has 13 amino acids. Germline CDR1 reads MGHRA; CDR2 reads YSYEKL. Trimming cost V 4 bases and J 4 bases; bases outside gene matches: 2. This receptor was taken from a male donor in good health and CMV-seronegative. This chain links TRBV4-1 with TRBJ2-5; 8 nucleotides agree with TRBD1. Sequencing input: PBMCs. The CDR3 coding sequence is TGCGCCAGCAGCCCTGACAGGGGAGAGACCCAGTACTTC. It encodes CASSPDRGETQYF.